The 26 T cell receptor beta chains below were found in one sample sequenced in a study of Graves' ophthalmopathy and Graves' hyperthyroidism. Amplification of TCR beta CDR3 regions used RNA transcripts. The authors performed first-round RT-PCR with HTBI primers and then a second-round multiplex PCR. TCRdb recomputed calls from the multiplex PCR reads with MiXCR, one row per CDR3 protein. The sample has around 670,000 distinct CDR3 sequences; roughly 41% are singletons. Sequenced input: peripheral blood. These receptors all come from an adult man with Graves' ophthalmopathy.

Regarding this clonotype: The CDR3 does not close with the conserved phenylalanine or tryptophan, likely indicating a read error. This chain joins TRBV9 and TRBJ2-5; 7 bases are shared with TRBD1. Germline loops: CDR1 SGDLS, CDR2 YYNGEE. The CDR3 covers 16 residues. J lost 4 bases, V lost 4 bases, and 13 bases had no gene match. Written as DNA, the CDR3 is TGTGCCAGCAGCCCTCACTCCGGGACAGCCCTAGAGACCCAGTACGTC. This sequence encodes CASSPHSGTALETQYV.

In its sample, this clonotype was seen a few times. For the CDR3, the DNA is TGTGCCAGCAGTTTGGGGCAGGGATCCGGGGAGCTGTTTTTT. This gives the protein CASSLGQGSGELFF. The chain uses TRBV25-1 and TRBJ2-2, with a tentative D call TRBD1 (5 bases). The CDR3 has 14 amino acids. V was cut by 5 bases and J by 6 bases, with 13 bases left in between. Germline lookup yields CDR1 MGHDK and CDR2 SYGVNS.

The J gene is TRBJ1-5, the V gene TRBV2, with 7 bases lining up with TRBD1. V was clipped by 5 bases and J by 0 bases; unmatched bases: 10. The CDR3 totals 17 residues. Germline lookup yields CDR1 SNHLY and CDR2 FYNNEI. In DNA form, the CDR3 reads TGTGCCAGCAGTTCTTATACGACAGGGATTAGCAATCAGCCCCAGCATTTT. Residues: CASSSYTTGISNQPQHF.

As to this clonotype: The conserved closing phenylalanine or tryptophan is absent in this CDR3, likely reflecting a read error. No DNA is shown, since the ends of the CDR3 on it are uncertain; the CDR3 is the one TCRdb lists. J is TRBJ1-4 and V is TRBV10-3. The CDR3 comprises 8 residues, both ends counted. The germline V gene encodes CDR1 ENHRY and CDR2 SYGVKD. This CDR3 reads CASSERLH.

Many counts were recorded for this clonotype. The V and J genes are TRBV2 and TRBJ1-5; D is ambiguous. Germline loops: CDR1 SNHLY, CDR2 FYNNEI. CDR3 length equals 15 residues. The ends were cut back, 2 bases at V and 1 base at J, with 9 bases in the middle. CDR3: CASSESLWSNQPQHF. The CDR3 bases are TGTGCCAGCAGTGAATCCCTCTGGAGCAATCAGCCCCAGCATTTT.

The genes are TRBV29-1 and TRBJ1-4, with D possibly TRBD1 on 5 matching bases. From germline, CDR1 is SQVTM and CDR2 ANQGSEA. The CDR3 consists of 14 residues. With 3 bases removed from V and 0 bases from J, the gap between germline ends came to 8 bases. DNA for the CDR3: TGCAGCGTTGACGCGGGACCAACTAATGAAAAACTGTTTTTT. Residues: CSVDAGPTNEKLFF.

As for this clonotype: An end of the junction differs from the germline gene, which may be a read error. The genes are TRBV20-1 and TRBJ1-5; D is perhaps TRBD1 (5 bases). The CDR3 loop spans 12 amino acids. Germline assignment: CDR1 DFQATT and CDR2 SNEGSKA (reference sequence). CDR3 sequence: CNARGSNQPQHF. CDR3 bases: TGCAATGCTAGGGGTAGCAATCAGCCCCAGCATTTT.

This clonotype turned up a few times. The chain joins TRBV9 to TRBJ2-7, with TRBD1 identical over 8 bases. The CDR3 loop spans 14 amino acids. Germline CDR1 and CDR2: SGDLS and YYNGEE. The V gene end was trimmed by 3 bases and the J gene end by 3 bases; junction bases not matched to a gene: 5. CDR3 region: CASSAGGEIYEQYF. In DNA form, the CDR3 reads TGTGCCAGCAGCGCAGGGGGCGAGATCTACGAGCAGTACTTC.

The chain is built from TRBV6-5 and TRBJ2-5, with 10 bases matching TRBD1. This CDR3 region has 17 residues. Germline values: CDR1 MNHEY, CDR2 SVGAGI. V shed 0 bases, J shed 5 bases, and the junction held 9 bases outside the gene matches. For the CDR3, the DNA is TGTGCCAGCAGTTACTCCTGGGACAGGGGAGTTGGGGAGACCCAGTACTTC. Residues: CASSYSWDRGVGETQYF.

The chain is built from TRBV2 and TRBJ2-7; the match to TRBD1 covers 11 bases. CDR1 is SNHLY and CDR2 is FYNNEI in the germline V gene. V lost 5 bases and J lost 5; bases outside the gene matches: 5. This CDR3 region has 14 residues. The CDR3 DNA is TGTGCCAGCAGTTACTGGACAGGGGGCAACGAGCAGTACTTC. Encoded protein: CASSYWTGGNEQYF.

This clonotype was seen a few times. One end of the junction does not line up with germline, which may come from a read error. The V and J genes are TRBV10-3 and TRBJ1-5; D gene unclear. This CDR3 has 16 amino acids. Germline V CDR1 and CDR2: ENHRY, SYGVKD. In DNA, the CDR3 is TGTGCCAGCAGTGAAATGGGGTCGAGGGGCAATCAGCCCCAGCATTTT. Translated, it gives CASSEMGSRGNQPQHF.

This clonotype was detected once. The rearrangement links TRBV7-9 to TRBJ1-1; 9 bases are a match to TRBD1. Trimming at V came to 6 bases and at J to 4 bases, leaving 12 bases not matched to a gene. Germline-derived CDR1 and CDR2 are SEHNR and FQNEAQ (reference sequence). CDR3 length: 16 residues. The CDR3 reads CASSSSQTGGSTEAFF. For the CDR3, the DNA is TGTGCCAGCAGTTCAAGTCAGACAGGGGGTAGCACTGAAGCTTTCTTT.

The rearrangement links TRBV6-5 to TRBJ2-7, with TRBD1 identical over 10 bases. The CDR3 covers 14 residues. V was pared by 4 bases and J by 3 bases, with 3 bases of the junction left unmatched. Germline V gene sequence: CDR1 MNHEY, CDR2 SVGAGI. The CDR3 bases are TGTGCCAGCAGTTTATGGACAGGGGGCTACGAGCAGTACTTC. Its translation: CASSLWTGGYEQYF.

This chain joins TRBV11-1 and TRBJ2-7; D is possibly TRBD2 (5 bases). The CDR3 consists of 17 residues. The germline V gene has CDR1 SGHAT and CDR2 FQDESV (reference sequence). V gave up 3 bases and J gave up 0 bases, with 18 bases separating them. CDR3: CASSLASGGWYSYEQYF. In DNA form, the CDR3 reads TGTGCCAGCAGCTTGGCCTCGGGCGGGTGGTACTCCTACGAGCAGTACTTC. The complete variable domain, with remaining parts taken from reference TRBV11-1 and TRBJ2-7, reads EAEVAQSPRYKITEKSQAVAFWCDPISGHATLYWYRQILGQGPELLVQFQDESVVDDSQLPKDRFSAERLKGVDSTLKIQPAELGDSAMYLCASSLASGGWYSYEQYFGPGTRLTVT.

The chain is built from TRBV19 and TRBJ1-2; 9 nucleotides match TRBD1. V gave up 6 bases and J gave up 2 bases; unmatched junction bases: 10. The V gene's germline CDR1 is LNHDA and CDR2 SQIVND (reference sequence). CDR3 length: 16 residues. The DNA for the CDR3 is TGTGCCAGTAGATCCCTCCAACAGGGGGCAAACTATGGCTACACCTTC. It yields the protein CASRSLQQGANYGYTF.

As concerns this clonotype: This may come from a read error, since a much larger clone is one base off. The genes are TRBV15 and TRBJ2-5; D is perhaps TRBD2 (6 bases). The length of the CDR3 is 17 residues. Germline CDR1 reads LNHNV; CDR2 reads YYDKDF (reference sequence). CDR3 sequence (DNA): TGTGCCACCAGCAGTATGGGTTATAGGGAGGAGGAGGAGACCCAGCACTTC. It specifies CATSSMGYREEEETQHF.

In regard to this clonotype: The junction does not match germline at one end; this may be a read error. V and J are TRBV19 and TRBJ2-7; 9 bases are shared with TRBD1. Germline CDR1 and CDR2: LNHDA and SQIVND (reference sequence). This CDR3 comprises 15 residues. The CDR3 sequence: CASSTSTDRDRVLHF. The CDR3 DNA sequence: TGTGCCAGTAGTACCAGTACTGACCGGGACAGGGTCCTCCACTTC.

The V and J genes are TRBV4-3 and TRBJ1-2; D is ambiguous. Germline V gene data show CDR1 as LGHNA and CDR2 as YSLEER. V gave up 1 base and J gave up 3 bases, with 9 bases separating them. The CDR3 is made up of 14 amino acids. CDR3 residues: CASSQGAEDYGYTF. In DNA, the CDR3 is TGCGCCAGCAGCCAAGGCGCGGAAGACTATGGCTACACCTTC.

This clonotype has ten or more counts. The chain uses TRBV24-1 and TRBJ1-4; TRBD1 matches 8 bases. J was trimmed by 2 bases and V by 4 bases; bases with no gene match: 2. The V gene's germline CDR1 is KGHDR and CDR2 SFDVKD. The CDR3 covers 15 residues. DNA of the CDR3: TGTGCCACCAGTGACCGGACAGGGACTAATGAAAAACTGTTTTTT. Translation gives CATSDRTGTNEKLFF.

The V call is TRBV20-1, the J call TRBJ2-7; 9 bases line up with TRBD2. CDR3 length equals 13 residues. V lost 6 bases and J lost 6; bases outside the gene matches: 9. Germline assignment: CDR1 DFQATT and CDR2 SNEGSKA (reference sequence). The DNA of the CDR3 is TGCAGTGCAAATAGCGGGAGCTCTGGCGAGCAGTACTTC. Protein sequence: CSANSGSSGEQYF.

This clonotype has just a few counts. The gene calls are TRBV7-9 and TRBJ2-6; D ambiguous. The CDR3 has 15 residues. CDR1 SEHNR and CDR2 FQNEAQ come from the germline V gene (reference sequence). Trimming cost V 5 bases and J 3 bases, with 11 bases left between them. CDR3 loop: CASSLPLVGANVLTF. The CDR3, as DNA: TGTGCCAGCAGCCTCCCCTTGGTTGGGGCCAACGTCCTGACTTTC.

This clonotype appeared many times. This chain connects TRBV2 to TRBJ1-6; a possible D gene is TRBD1 (5 bases). V dropped 8 bases and J dropped 11 bases, with 16 bases sitting between them. Germline lookup yields CDR1 SNHLY and CDR2 FYNNEI. The CDR3 loop spans 13 amino acids. For the CDR3, the DNA is TGTGCCAGCGATCAGTCGGGGGTTACACCCCTCCACTTT. This codes for CASDQSGVTPLHF. The variable domain in full, completed from reference TRBV2 and TRBJ1-6, reads EPEVTQTPSHQVTQMGQEVILRCVPISNHLYFYWYRQILGQKVEFLVSFYNNEISEKSEIFDDQFSVERPDGSNFTLKIRSTKLEDSAMYFCASDQSGVTPLHFGNGTRLTVT.

This clonotype was seen a few times. The gene calls are TRBV6-2 or TRBV6-3 and TRBJ1-1; no clear D. The CDR3 extends over 10 amino acids. Germline-derived CDR1 and CDR2 are MNHEY and SVGEGT. V lost 7 bases and J lost 6, with 6 bases in between. This CDR3 is CASTAAEAFF. In nucleotides, the CDR3 is TGTGCCAGCACGGCGGCTGAAGCTTTCTTT.

This clonotype showed up many times. The chain recombines TRBV2 with TRBJ2-5; TRBD1 agrees at 8 bases. V lost 3 bases to trimming and J lost 4 bases; unmatched junction nucleotides: 1. This CDR3 spans 13 amino acids. Germline V gives CDR1 SNHLY, CDR2 FYNNEI. CDR3 DNA: TGTGCCAGCAGTGATGACAGGGGAGAGACCCAGTACTTC. It translates to CASSDDRGETQYF.

The chain couples TRBV5-4 to TRBJ2-7, with 7 bases identical to TRBD1. Germline V gene lookup returns CDR1 SGHNT and CDR2 YYREEE (reference sequence). The junction had 10 bases not matched to a gene; V was cut back by 2 bases and J by 5 bases. The CDR3 sequence is 15 residues long. Here the CDR3 reads CASSFTGAKGNEQYF. Written as DNA, the CDR3 is TGTGCCAGCAGCTTTACAGGGGCTAAAGGCAACGAGCAGTACTTC. Using reference TRBV5-4 and TRBJ2-7 for the parts outside the CDR3, the full variable domain is ETGVTQSPTHLIKTRGQQVTLRCSSQSGHNTVSWYQQALGQGPQFIFQYYREEENGRGNFPPRFSGLQFPNYSSELNVNALELDDSALYLCASSFTGAKGNEQYFGPGTRLTVT.

V gene TRBV6-4 combines with J gene TRBJ1-1, with 11 bases aligning to TRBD1. This CDR3 is built from 18 residues. The V segment lost 4 bases and the J segment 0 bases; nucleotides outside the gene matches: 10. From germline, CDR1 is MRHNA and CDR2 SNTAGT. The CDR3 here is CASSVERTGGNMNTEAFF. CDR3 DNA: TGTGCCAGCAGTGTCGAGAGGACAGGGGGCAACATGAACACTGAAGCTTTCTTT.